These 20 T cell receptor beta chains were all obtained from the same sample, sequenced in a study of blood T cell repertoires in COVID-19. Here immunoSEQ multiplex PCR was the method, and the copy in TCRdb shows in-frame clones only, minus some. The sample holds approximately 190,000 clones; roughly 87% are singletons and the top ten take approximately 7.8%. Material: peripheral blood. These receptors were collected from a woman aged 60-75 years with COVID-19, enrolled during active disease.

A single count supports this clone. The chain combines TRBV5-4 with TRBJ2-1; TRBD2 matches 8 bases. The CDR3 extends over 17 amino acids. Per the germline V gene, CDR1 is SGHNT and CDR2 is YYREEE (reference sequence). The trim removed 0 bases at V and 6 bases at J, leaving 11 bases unmatched. The CDR3 is CASSLEPSRGGLNEQFF. The CDR3 nucleotides are TGTGCCAGCAGCTTGGAACCCAGTCGGGGGGGGCTCAATGAGCAGTTCTTC.

V gene TRBV30 combines with J gene TRBJ2-1; 12 nucleotides agree with TRBD2. The germline gives CDR1 GTSNPN, CDR2 SVGIG (reference sequence). This CDR3 is 12 amino acids long. V was clipped by 5 bases and J by 9 bases; unmatched bases: 2. In DNA form, the CDR3 reads TGTGCCTGGGGACTAGCGGGATTTGAGCAGTTCTTC. It translates to CAWGLAGFEQFF.

The CDR3 reads CASSVPSEAGELFF. CDR3 bases: TGTGCCAGCAGCGTACCCAGCGAAGCCGGGGAGCTGTTTTTT. The rearrangement links TRBV9 to TRBJ2-2; no definite D call. Germline V lookup: CDR1 SGDLS, CDR2 YYNGEE. Trimming left V 1 base short and J 6 bases short, with 10 bases between. The CDR3 totals 14 residues.

The chain employs TRBV18 and TRBJ2-2; D gene unclear. V lost 6 bases to trimming and J lost 0 bases, with 17 bases between them. Germline lookup yields CDR1 KGHSH and CDR2 LQKENI. CDR3 length: 17 residues. The DNA for the CDR3 is TGTGCCAGCTCGCCGGTCATTGCTATTCCGAACACCGGGGAGCTGTTTTTT. The encoded protein is CASSPVIAIPNTGELFF.

The chain couples TRBV7-9 to TRBJ2-3; D is perhaps TRBD1 (5 bases). V shed 3 bases and J shed 2 bases, with 12 bases lying between them. In germline, CDR1 is SEHNR, CDR2 FQNEAQ (reference sequence). This CDR3 contains 15 residues. CDR3 sequence reads: CASSFLAGITDTQYF. The CDR3 region has the DNA TGTGCCAGCAGCTTTTTGGCAGGGATCACAGATACGCAGTATTTT. Full variable domain (remainder filled in from reference TRBV7-9 and TRBJ2-3): DTGVSQNPRHKITKRGQNVTFRCDPISEHNRLYWYRQTLGQGPEFLTYFQNEAQLEKSRLLSDRFSAERPKGSFSTLEIQRTEQGDSAMYLCASSFLAGITDTQYFGPGTRLTVL.

The genes are TRBV7-2 and TRBJ2-2, with TRBD2 matching over 7 bases. The CDR3 covers 18 residues. V dropped 4 bases and J dropped 4; count of bases not matched to a gene: 15. CDR1 SGHTA and CDR2 FQGNSA come from the germline V gene. Written as DNA, the CDR3 is TGTGCCAGCAGCTCCCCCATGGGAGGGTCCCCCTTCACCGGGGAGCTGTTTTTT. It is translated as CASSSPMGGSPFTGELFF.

V usage is TRBV9 and J usage is TRBJ2-5; D might be TRBD2 (6 bases). V lost 0 bases, J lost 5 bases, and 11 bases lay in between. The germline V gene has CDR1 SGDLS and CDR2 YYNGEE. The CDR3 covers 14 residues. CDR3 sequence reads: CASSVGGVRETQYF. The CDR3 region has the DNA TGTGCCAGCAGCGTAGGCGGGGTCAGGGAGACCCAGTACTTC. The variable domain in full, with the rest retrieved from reference TRBV9 and TRBJ2-5, is DSGVTQTPKHLITATGQRVTLRCSPRSGDLSVYWYQQSLDQGLQFLIQYYNGEERAKGNILERFSAQQFPDLHSELNLSSLELGDSALYFCASSVGGVRETQYFGPGTRLLVL.

This chain connects TRBV6-4 to TRBJ2-1; 8 bases map to TRBD2. The J segment lost 5 bases and the V segment lost 4 bases, leaving 7 bases of the junction unmatched. The CDR3 extends over 15 amino acids. Germline assignment: CDR1 MRHNA and CDR2 SNTAGT. This CDR3 reads CASSVDGTRHNEQFF. DNA for the CDR3: TGTGCCAGCAGTGTCGACGGGACTAGGCACAATGAGCAGTTCTTC.

The chain links TRBV6-1 to TRBJ2-2; D remains ambiguous. Germline V CDR1 and CDR2: MNHNS, SASEGT. Trimming pared 2 bases from V and 6 bases from J, leaving 7 bases between. This CDR3 is built from 13 residues. CDR3 sequence reads: CASSETGSGELFF. Written as DNA, the CDR3 is TGTGCCAGCAGTGAAACGGGTTCCGGGGAGCTGTTTTTT.

The chain is built from TRBV18 and TRBJ1-1, with D maybe TRBD1 (5 bases). Per germline, CDR1 KGHSH and CDR2 LQKENI. The CDR3 has 16 residues. Trimming stripped 2 bases from V and 4 bases from J, with 17 bases between. CDR3 nucleotides: TGTGCCAGCTCACCAATTAGCGGGGGGGGAGGCACTGAAGCTTTCTTT. This sequence encodes CASSPISGGGGTEAFF.

This clone was detected once. The chain uses TRBV6-5 and TRBJ1-1; D call uncertain. Germline CDR1 and CDR2: MNHEY and SVGAGI. Trimming removed 5 bases from V and 4 bases from J, with 14 bases in between. The CDR3 loop spans 14 amino acids. The CDR3 bases are TGTGCCAGCAGTCCCGCCCTAGGGAGCACTGAAGCTTTCTTT. Its protein is CASSPALGSTEAFF.

This clone showed up just once. The rearrangement joins TRBV4-1 to TRBJ2-1, with TRBD2 identical over 13 bases. From germline, CDR1 is MGHRA and CDR2 YSYEKL. The CDR3 has 15 amino acids. J lost 9 bases, V lost 5 bases, and 7 bases had no gene match. As DNA, the CDR3 is TGCGCCAGCAGCTTAACTAGCGGGAGGGCCAGTGAGCAGTTCTTC. Protein: CASSLTSGRASEQFF.

Written as DNA, the CDR3 is TGTGCCAGCAGCCAAGGGCCGGGACAGGGGGCCTATGAGCAGTTCTTC. Its translation: CASSQGPGQGAYEQFF. The chain is built from TRBV4-2 and TRBJ2-1, with 12 bases identical to TRBD1. CDR3 length equals 16 residues. V trimming: 1 base; J trimming: 8 bases; junction bases outside the gene matches: 6. Germline lookup yields CDR1 LGHNA and CDR2 YNFKEQ.

The chain employs TRBV6-5 and TRBJ1-2; TRBD1 is a possible D gene (5 bases). The length of the CDR3 is 15 residues. Germline values: CDR1 MNHEY, CDR2 SVGAGI. The V end lost 7 bases, the J end lost 4 bases, and 19 bases lay between the germline ends. The CDR3: CASTRRGREGYGYTF. The DNA of the CDR3 is TGTGCCAGCACCAGACGGGGGAGGGAGGGCTATGGCTACACCTTC.

V usage is TRBV7-8 and J usage is TRBJ1-5, with 9 bases that match TRBD1. V lost 5 bases and J lost 3; bases outside the gene matches: 8. The CDR3 has 16 amino acids. CDR1 is SGHVS and CDR2 is FQNEAQ in the germline V gene. CDR3 loop: CASSPMGQGLNQPQHF. Written as DNA, the CDR3 is TGTGCCAGCAGCCCGATGGGACAGGGCCTCAATCAGCCCCAGCATTTT.

This chain uses TRBV6-6 with TRBJ1-2; a weak D match, TRBD1 (6 bases). Germline V gene sequence: CDR1 MNHNY, CDR2 SVGAGI (reference sequence). The CDR3 extends over 14 amino acids. Trimming removed 3 bases from V and 3 bases from J, with 11 bases in between. CDR3 in DNA: TGTGCCAGCAGTTATGCAGGGGAGTACTATGGCTACACCTTC. Translated: CASSYAGEYYGYTF.

The V and J genes are TRBV18 and TRBJ2-5; TRBD1 agrees at 7 bases. Trimming at V came to 2 bases and at J to 4 bases, leaving 4 bases not matched to a gene. The germline V gene encodes CDR1 KGHSH and CDR2 LQKENI. This CDR3 has 14 residues. This CDR3 is CASSPSQGRETQYF. Here the CDR3 DNA reads TGTGCCAGCTCACCATCACAGGGGAGAGAGACCCAGTACTTC.

The rearrangement uses TRBV5-6 and TRBJ1-2; possible D gene TRBD1, 6 bases. The CDR3 is 15 residues long. Between the trimmed V and J ends, which lost 3 bases and 4 bases, there was a span of 16 bases. Per germline, CDR1 SGHDT and CDR2 YYEEEE. The chain's CDR3 is CASSSAGGEAYGYTF. Here the CDR3 DNA reads TGTGCCAGCAGCTCGGCGGGGGGCGAAGCCTATGGCTACACCTTC.

The chain employs TRBV11-2 and TRBJ1-2; D is unresolved. Germline CDR1 SGHAT, CDR2 FQNNGV. The CDR3 contains 14 residues. Trimming left V 3 bases short and J 1 base short, with 9 bases between. Here the CDR3 reads CASSLAGINYGYTF. CDR3 nucleotide sequence: TGTGCCAGCAGCTTGGCCGGGATTAACTATGGCTACACCTTC.

This sequence joins TRBV9 and TRBJ2-1, with 10 bases identical to TRBD2. This CDR3 comprises 15 residues. Germline CDR1 SGDLS, CDR2 YYNGEE. The junction had 4 bases not matched to a gene; V was cut back by 0 bases and J by 7 bases. The CDR3 reads CASSVVAGGTNEQFF. DNA of the CDR3: TGTGCCAGCAGCGTAGTAGCGGGAGGTACGAATGAGCAGTTCTTC.